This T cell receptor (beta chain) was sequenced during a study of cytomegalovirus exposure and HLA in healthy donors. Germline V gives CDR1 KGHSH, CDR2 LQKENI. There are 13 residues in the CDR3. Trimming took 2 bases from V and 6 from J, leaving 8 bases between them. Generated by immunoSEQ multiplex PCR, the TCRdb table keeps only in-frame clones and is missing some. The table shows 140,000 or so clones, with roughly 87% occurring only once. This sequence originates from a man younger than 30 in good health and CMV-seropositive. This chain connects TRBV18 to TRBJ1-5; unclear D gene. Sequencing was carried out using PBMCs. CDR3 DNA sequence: TGTGCCAGCTCACCAGACGGGGTTCAGCCCCAGCATTTT. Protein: CASSPDGVQPQHF.